This T cell receptor (beta chain) came from a study of cytomegalovirus exposure and HLA in healthy donors (dated by TCRdb to between 2016 and 2019). Regarding the study in general: According to an earlier analysis of a few hundred of the donors, about 179 million T cells yielded 100 million or so unique TCR beta sequences and about 280 Gb of sequence data. In a later analysis, previously published TCR beta repertoires from some 640 donors were re-analyzed and high-resolution HLA genotyping was added so that TCR occurrence patterns could be studied. A separate validation cohort of 100 to 150 different subjects was used in addition to the roughly 670-subject first cohort. Every discovery cohort repertoire had been produced on one sequencing platform. Genome-wide SNP genotypes for about 60% of the roughly 700 donors were used in a later genetic analysis, which treated that subset as a discovery cohort. Roughly 5 DR-DQ haplotypes were handled as single units for association and clustering, since linkage in the cohort was strong. In the later analysis, no new phenotypic data were used to find candidate immune exposures; instead, reliance was placed on TCR beta sequences and their occurrence across donors. The study used immunosequencing to profile the T cell repertoires of around 600 subjects and linked those repertoires to cytomegalovirus serostatus. The study combined high-throughput TCR immunosequencing, statistical association of individual TCRs with disease status, and machine learning to predict cytomegalovirus infection status. In an earlier analysis of 500 to 650 of the donors, high-throughput TCR beta sequencing was used to judge whether each TCR beta V gene segment behaved as functional or pseudogenic. Class I and class II HLA loci were covered by the typing at four-digit resolution. The aim of the study was to test whether cataloging public T cell receptors could identify signatures of past pathogen exposure. Approximately 300 gigabases of sequencing data and around 87 million unique TCR sequences were included in an early release covering roughly 600 HLA-typed donors. Alongside the repertoire data, information on donor age, sex, ethnicity and CMV serostatus was compiled. Typing coverage differed by locus: A, B, C, DRB1 and DQB1 were typed in about 620-640 donors, DQA1 in about 500, DPA1 in 606, and DPB1 in approximately 450. Among around 400 genotyped donors of the cohort, an average of about 220,000 unique TCR beta nucleotide sequences was sequenced per donor, of which about 19% were non-productive. The genetic ancestry cluster associated with self-reported Caucasian donors included 65% to 90% of the roughly 410 genotyped donors. The paper's findings and limits, for the study overall: Linkage disequilibrium might explain the correlated functional status among segregating V segments, but an unknown experimental factor could not be excluded. In the study, some 160 TCR beta chains were listed as associated with cytomegalovirus. This cohort had only TCR beta chains sequenced, and the lack of alpha or paired-chain data limited which features could be detected. Across donors, most TCR sequences were observed very rarely, whereas some public TCRs were present in many individuals. Because the 87-base-pair reads could not distinguish some IMGT-functional V segments, including TRBV6-2 and TRBV6-3, those segments were excluded. Immune exposure information for the cohort was limited to CMV serostatus. Because HLA typing was unavailable for some donors at each locus, only the typed subset was used in association tests. V-gene and J-gene trimming of TCR beta chains was associated with a missense DCLRE1C variant in a later genetic analysis, and the association was replicated in an independent cohort. When HLA alleles, especially DR and DQ, strongly co-occurred, TCR associations were difficult to assign to individual alleles. The classifier was reported to diagnose cytomegalovirus status with high specificity and sensitivity in both the original cohort and the validation cohort. In a later analysis, the rate of TCR association differed among HLA loci, with DRB1 alleles having the most associated TCRs and HLA-C alleles having the fewest. According to a later analysis, most CMV-associated TCR beta chains appeared to be HLA-restricted, and the HLA associations seemed to be driven largely by CMV exposure. Several of the top co-occurrence clusters appeared to be linked to parvovirus B19, influenza, CMV and Epstein-Barr virus, according to a later analysis. Compared with the roughly 720-donor mean, donors in an Asian-associated ancestry cluster had fewer N-insertions in productive TCRs, according to a later genetic analysis. Because counts were too low, about 18 rarely observed V segments, including chromosome 9 orphons, were excluded from the earlier analysis of some 590 of the donors. A further reported finding was that TCR beta sequences accurately predicted the HLA-A and HLA-B alleles for most subjects in the first cohort. In a later analysis, HLA-associated TCR beta chains showed more clonal expansion and lower generation probabilities than non-associated chains that were equally common. A group of highly shared sequence variants was considered likely to be a technical artifact of the sequencing pipeline. At a false discovery rate of 0.05, a later analysis linked approximately 18,000 TCR beta sequences to specific HLA alleles. An earlier analysis of approximately 590 of the donors showed that most TCR beta V segments appeared in productive rearrangements either about 87% or about 30% of the time, which broadly matched IMGT annotations. The authors suggested that the approach could potentially be generalized to other disease states and immunological phenotypes. In vitro tests confirmed that a few of the cytomegalovirus-associated TCR beta chains recognize cytomegalovirus antigens. The presence/absence analyses assumed that sequencing depth was roughly uniform across donors, and that assumption may not be true.

For this chain, trimming is 0 bases at the V end and 12 bases at the J end, and the number of junction bases without a gene match is 4. CDR1 and CDR2 (SGHTA, FQGNSA) derive from the germline V gene. From the cysteine up to the phenylalanine, the CDR3 has a length of 12 residues. Solely the CDR3 DNA is kept, with 36 bases framed from the first base. In total, approximately 700 healthy bone marrow donors made up the cohort. Cohort members were all nominally healthy when sampled, although unrecorded immune exposures were likely present. The donor was CMV seronegative and belonged to the group of 350 to 400 seronegative cohort members. A peripheral blood sample was provided by each donor, and peripheral blood mononuclear cells were used for TCR beta sequencing. Genomic DNA was extracted from the blood cell samples with the Qiagen DNeasy Blood Extraction Kit. Receptor amplification or capture employed the immunoSEQ multiplex PCR assay. A mixture of 60 forward primers for TCR Vbeta segments and 13 reverse primers for TCR Jbeta segments was used in the multiplex PCR. Amplification of the CDR3 region of rearranged TCR beta genes was performed with a multiplex PCR assay on genomic DNA. The amplified TCR beta libraries were sequenced on the Illumina HiSeq System as 87-base-pair reads. The study's processing was this. A later analysis tallied tens of millions of unique TCR beta chains across the 700 or so repertoires, and about 10 million of those chains were shared by two or more donors. To remove PCR and sequencing errors, raw reads were error-corrected and collapsed into unique sequences using a nearest-neighbor algorithm that merged closely related sequences. Alignment of CDR3 sequences to IMGT reference sequences was used to assign V, D and J gene segments. For a sequence to be retained, a match of at least six nucleotides was required to both a V gene segment and a J gene segment. Rearrangements were called productive when the CDR3 lacked stop codons and stayed in frame with V and J; all others were non-productive. Following IMGT convention, CDR3 was defined as the stretch from the second conserved V-encoded cysteine up to the conserved J-encoded phenylalanine. The earlier analysis of approximately 500 of the donors excluded sequences that lacked an unambiguous match to a single V gene segment. In an earlier analysis of 587 of the donors, V segments were called functional above 56.7% productive rearrangements and were called segregating when the between-donor standard deviation exceeded 5%. A statistical classification framework was built for diagnosing cytomegalovirus status from the catalog of TCR beta chain sequences. A later analysis assigned V and J genes by comparing TCR nucleotide sequences with IMGT/GENE-DB human TR gene sequences. In a later analysis, CDR3 sequences and most-parsimonious VDJ recombination scenarios were assigned using the TCRdist pipeline. In a later analysis, each TCR beta chain was defined by its CDR3 amino acid sequence together with its V-gene family, and reads without a unique V-gene family were excluded. In a later analysis, around 600 highly shared, low-generation-probability nucleotide sequences were removed to address suspected cross-contamination and a sequencing artifact. For each public chain, a later analysis derived a clonal expansion index from normalized ranks of inferred template counts within each repertoire. Generation probabilities in a later analysis came from a VDJ recombination model fitted to out-of-frame rearrangements, and those results were checked against IGoR. In a later analysis, TCR-TCR, TCR-HLA and TCR-CMV co-occurrence was scored with hypergeometric tests, and a repertoire-size bias correction was applied to TCR pairs. In a later analysis, false discovery rates were estimated by permuting HLA or CMV assignments 20 times. In a later analysis, co-occurring TCRs were grouped with DBSCAN, and TCRdist sequence similarity was added when clustering was performed within HLA-allele-positive subsets. Co-occurrence clustering excluded repertoires with fewer than 30,000 or more than 120,000 public chains, plus five with anomalous nucleotide sharing. The clones in this table, taken by TCRdb from immuneACCESS, are in-frame only. Not every clone is retained; where verified, under half of the shortfall comes from an unresolved V gene, and the cause of the rest is unknown. That table supplies the V and J calls and clone size; D and trimming were determined from the DNA. The sample table records 75,000 to 100,000 clones; about two thirds of these occur just once. About 8% of the sample rests with the top ten.

As for this clone: Its antigen is unknown. No base-level quality is on record; no much larger clone is a single base apart.

The rearranged chain carries TRBV7-2 and TRBJ2-7; the central 8 bases match TRBD1. The material sequenced was PBMCs. The origin of this receptor is a man between 60 and 75 years old in good health and CMV-seronegative. The DNA reads TGTGCCAGCAGCTTAGCGGGACAGGAGGGGTACTTC. Its coded protein is CASSLAGQEGYF.